This entry is about one TCR beta chain. Its binding antigen is unknown. No clone much larger than this one lies a single base away; base qualities are absent. At one collaborating source in Seattle, patients were enrolled during active infection and were followed longitudinally through the course of disease. The collaborating institutions used their own protocols to collect whole blood in K2EDTA tubes. For TCRbeta analysis, collaborator samples were shipped as frozen whole blood, as isolated PBMCs, or as DNA extracted from either sample type. The data were obtained in a study of blood T cell repertoires in COVID-19 (dated by TCRdb to 2020 to 2021). Broadly, across the study: Samples from collaborators originated in the United States, Italy and Spain and spanned both the acute and convalescent phases of COVID-19. The material from the prospective study consisted of cDNA or gDNA derived from T cells, B-cell-depleted T cells, or PBMCs. The dataset comprised deeply sampled blood TCRbeta repertoires from subjects exposed to, actively infected with, or recovered from COVID-19. The repertoires were made available in a free public database intended to serve as a resource for research on the immune response to SARS-CoV-2. Samples were obtained from the ongoing ImmuneRACE study (first 160 participants) and from about 1,300 subjects provided by 6 global collaborators. Nearly every sample came with metadata listing a de-identified subject ID, COVID-19 status, age in years and sex. Where HLA class I and class II types were available, the types were taken from metadata supplied by the sample provider, not from assay-based typing.

The immunoSEQ Assay, a bias-controlled multiplex PCR, was used to amplify TCRbeta CDR3 regions from genomic DNA. The authors' pipeline ran thus. The number of nucleated cells in each sample was estimated from the amplification of reference gene primers within the assay. To quantify the absolute abundance of each unique TCRbeta CDR3 rearrangement, sequence reads were collapsed and filtered. For each sample, productive Simpson clonality was calculated by taking the square root of Simpson's diversity index across productive rearrangements. TCRdb obtained this table from immuneACCESS and retained in-frame rearrangements with V and J assigned. These tables miss some clones; where compared with another copy, unresolved V genes account for less than half of the shortfall, and the remainder is unexplained. V and J calls and clone size are those listed in that table; D and trimming were worked out from the DNA. The table for this sample lists 300,000 to 400,000 clones; around 86% of them were counted only once. Jointly, the top ten make up around 6% of the sample.

Broad study findings and their caveats: The quantity of clinical and demographic metadata differed by source and by participant and was supplied without curation.

The CDR3 spans 17 residues, from the cysteine through the phenylalanine. Of all the DNA, just the CDR3 is kept, 51 bases in frame from base 1. The germline V gene (reference sequence) supplies CDR1 MNHEY and CDR2 SMNVEV. V has 4 bases trimmed and J has 1 base trimmed; junction bases matching no gene number 8. Sequenced sample: peripheral blood. The receptor was derived from a woman aged 45-65 years with COVID-19, enrolled during active disease. The rearranged chain carries TRBV27 and TRBJ1-2; TRBD1 aligns with 11 central bases. The CDR3 has the sequence CASSSSGTGGFNYGYTF. The nucleotide sequence is given as TGTGCCAGCAGTTCCTCCGGGACAGGGGGGTTTAACTATGGCTACACCTTC.